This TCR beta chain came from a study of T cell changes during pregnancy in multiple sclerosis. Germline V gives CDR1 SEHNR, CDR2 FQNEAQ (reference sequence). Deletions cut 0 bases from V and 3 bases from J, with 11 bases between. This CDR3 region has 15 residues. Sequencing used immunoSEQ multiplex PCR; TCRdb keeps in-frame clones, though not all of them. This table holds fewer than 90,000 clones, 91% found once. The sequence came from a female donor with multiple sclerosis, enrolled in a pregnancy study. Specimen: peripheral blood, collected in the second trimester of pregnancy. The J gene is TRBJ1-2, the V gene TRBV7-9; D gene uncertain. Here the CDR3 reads CASSLAVQVDYGYTF. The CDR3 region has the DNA TGTGCCAGCAGCTTAGCGGTCCAGGTCGACTATGGCTACACCTTC. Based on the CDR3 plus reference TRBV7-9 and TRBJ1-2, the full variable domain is DTGVSQNPRHKITKRGQNVTFRCDPISEHNRLYWYRQTLGQGPEFLTYFQNEAQLEKSRLLSDRFSAERPKGSFSTLEIQRTEQGDSAMYLCASSLAVQVDYGYTFGSGTRLTVV.